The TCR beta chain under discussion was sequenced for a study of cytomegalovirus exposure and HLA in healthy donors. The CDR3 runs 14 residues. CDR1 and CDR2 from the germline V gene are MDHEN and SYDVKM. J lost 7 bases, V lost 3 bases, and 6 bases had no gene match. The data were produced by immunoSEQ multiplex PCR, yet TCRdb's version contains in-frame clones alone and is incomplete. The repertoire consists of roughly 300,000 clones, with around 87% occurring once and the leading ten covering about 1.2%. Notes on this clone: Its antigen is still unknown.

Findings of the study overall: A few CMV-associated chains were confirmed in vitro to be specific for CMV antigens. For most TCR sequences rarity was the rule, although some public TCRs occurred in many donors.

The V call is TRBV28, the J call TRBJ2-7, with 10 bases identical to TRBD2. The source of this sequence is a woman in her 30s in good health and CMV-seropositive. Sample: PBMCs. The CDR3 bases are TGTGCCAGCAGTTTTGGGCTAGCGGGAGCTGAGCAGTACTTC. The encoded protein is CASSFGLAGAEQYF. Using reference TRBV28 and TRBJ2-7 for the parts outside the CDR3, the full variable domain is DVKVTQSSRYLVKRTGEKVFLECVQDMDHENMFWYRQDPGLGLRLIYFSYDVKMKEKGDIPEGYSVSREKKERFSLILESASTNQTSMYLCASSFGLAGAEQYFGPGTRLTVT.